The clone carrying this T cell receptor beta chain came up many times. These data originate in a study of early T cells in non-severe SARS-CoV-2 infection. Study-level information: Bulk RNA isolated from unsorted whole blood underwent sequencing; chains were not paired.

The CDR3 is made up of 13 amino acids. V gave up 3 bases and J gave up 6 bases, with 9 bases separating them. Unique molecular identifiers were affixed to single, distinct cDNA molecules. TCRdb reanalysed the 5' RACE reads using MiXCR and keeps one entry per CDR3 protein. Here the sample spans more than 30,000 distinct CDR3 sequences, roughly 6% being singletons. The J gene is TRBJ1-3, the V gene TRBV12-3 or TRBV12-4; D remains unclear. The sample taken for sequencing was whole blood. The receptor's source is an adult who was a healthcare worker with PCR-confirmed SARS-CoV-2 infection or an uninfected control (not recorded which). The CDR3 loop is CASSFVTANTIYF. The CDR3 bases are TGTGCCAGCAGTTTTGTTACGGCAAACACCATATATTTT.